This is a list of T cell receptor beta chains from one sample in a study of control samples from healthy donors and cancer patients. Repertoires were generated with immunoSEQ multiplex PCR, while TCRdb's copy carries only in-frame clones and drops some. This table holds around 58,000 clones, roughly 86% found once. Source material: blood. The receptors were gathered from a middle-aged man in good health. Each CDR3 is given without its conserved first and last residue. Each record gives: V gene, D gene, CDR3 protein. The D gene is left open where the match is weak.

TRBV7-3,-,ASSFGLSLYNEQF
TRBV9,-,ASSPRSADEKLF
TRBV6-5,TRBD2,ASSPTSGNSAEQY
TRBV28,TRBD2,ASSLVAGTEQF
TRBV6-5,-,ASSYGLGYGYT
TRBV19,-,ASSHPGAGSNQPQH
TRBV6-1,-,ASSDMFKNIQY
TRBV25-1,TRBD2,ASSESLAEYNEQF
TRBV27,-,ASSLAQKGQTQY
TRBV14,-,ASSPLTGPRVETQY
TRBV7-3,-,ASSSQAGAGELF
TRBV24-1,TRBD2,ATSETLGREQGDTQY
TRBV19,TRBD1,ASSIGDRFEAF
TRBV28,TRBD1,ASSARPGQGFLGYT
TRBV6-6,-,ASSYSTGGYEQY
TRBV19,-,ASNPQGAGGNTIY
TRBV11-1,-,ASSLGHSYEQY
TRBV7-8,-,ASSSGPIGDEQF
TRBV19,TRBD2,ASSSSGTSTDTQY
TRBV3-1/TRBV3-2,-,ASSNPKGIGSYNEQF